Described below is a single T cell receptor beta chain sequence and its context. The data are from a study of blood T cell repertoires in COVID-19. Across the study: Acute and convalescent COVID-19 samples came from the United States, Italy and Spain. Sample material is recorded as cDNA or gDNA derived from T cells, B-cell-depleted T cells, or PBMCs.

Per the germline V gene, CDR1 is KGHSH and CDR2 is LQKENI. The V gene end was trimmed by 3 bases and the J gene end by 5 bases; junction bases not matched to a gene: 7. The CDR3 spans 16 residues. Per the study methods: Estimates of nucleated cell counts were drawn from the amplification of reference gene primers. Produced via immunoSEQ multiplex PCR; TCRdb's table is partial and in-frame only. D and trimming were read from the DNA, whereas the V and J calls and clone size are those reported in that table. This table holds 300,000 to 400,000 clones, around 90% found once. This chain links TRBV18 with TRBJ2-2; 9 bases are a match to TRBD2. The specimen was peripheral blood. This sequence originates from a human donor in a cohort sampled during active COVID-19. In DNA form, the CDR3 reads TGTGCCAGCTCACCGCAGGGTAGCGGGAGAACCGGGGAGCTGTTTTTT. It specifies CASSPQGSGRTGELFF.